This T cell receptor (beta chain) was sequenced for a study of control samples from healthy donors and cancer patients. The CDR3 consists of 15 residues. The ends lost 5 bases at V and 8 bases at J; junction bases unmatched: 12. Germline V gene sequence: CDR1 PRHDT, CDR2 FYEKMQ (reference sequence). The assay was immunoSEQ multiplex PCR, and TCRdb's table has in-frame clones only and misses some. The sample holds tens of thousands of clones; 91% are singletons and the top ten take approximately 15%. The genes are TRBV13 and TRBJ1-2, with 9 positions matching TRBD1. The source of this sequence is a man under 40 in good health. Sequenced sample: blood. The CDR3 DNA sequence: TGTGCCAGCAGCCACCGAAGGACAGGGGATGGCGGCTACACCTTC. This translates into CASSHRRTGDGGYTF. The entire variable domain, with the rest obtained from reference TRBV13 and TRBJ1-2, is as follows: AAGVIQSPRHLIKEKRETATLKCYPIPRHDTVYWYQQGPGQDPQFLISFYEKMQSDKGSIPDRFSAQQFSDYHSELNMSSLELGDSALYFCASSHRRTGDGGYTFGSGTRLTVV.